This T cell receptor (beta chain) emerged from a study of cytomegalovirus exposure and HLA in healthy donors. This clone was counted a few times. Its antigen is unidentified. Trimming left V 3 bases short and J 5 bases short, with 13 bases between. The germline CDR1 and CDR2 sequences are MNHNS and SASEGT. The CDR3 has 14 residues. 60 Vbeta and 13 Jbeta primers were used in PCR. TCRdb keeps only in-frame clones here, not all; method: immunoSEQ multiplex PCR. Here the sample spans about 140,000 clones, roughly 10% being singletons. Study conclusions and caveats: In a later analysis, TCR beta V- and J-gene trimming was associated with a missense DCLRE1C variant. It has been reported that TCR beta sequences accurately predicted the HLA-A and HLA-B alleles of most subjects. Most TCR beta V segments were productive about 90% or about 30% of the time in an earlier analysis.

The V call is TRBV6-1, the J call TRBJ1-1, with D unresolved. Sequenced: PBMCs. This clonotype originated in a man in his forties or fifties in good health and CMV-seronegative. The CDR3 coding sequence is TGTGCCAGCAGTGAGCCCGCGGATCGGACTGAAGCTTTCTTT. This gives the protein CASSEPADRTEAFF.